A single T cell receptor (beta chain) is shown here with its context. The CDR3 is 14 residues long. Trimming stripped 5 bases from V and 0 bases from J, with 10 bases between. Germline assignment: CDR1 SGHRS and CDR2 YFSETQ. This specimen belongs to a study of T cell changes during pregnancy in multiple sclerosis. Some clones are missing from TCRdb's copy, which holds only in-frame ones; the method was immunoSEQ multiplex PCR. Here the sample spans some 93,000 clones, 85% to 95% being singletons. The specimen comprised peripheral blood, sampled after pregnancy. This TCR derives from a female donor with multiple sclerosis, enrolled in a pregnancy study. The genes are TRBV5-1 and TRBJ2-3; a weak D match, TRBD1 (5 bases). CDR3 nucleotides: TGCGCCAGCAGACCCCAGGGCAGCACAGATACGCAGTATTTT. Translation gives CASRPQGSTDTQYF.